This T cell receptor (beta chain) was found in a study of T cell responses to AZD1222 COVID-19 vaccine. Assay: immunoSEQ multiplex PCR; the TCRdb copy retains only in-frame clones and omits some. Of around 140,000 clones listed, over 90% are singletons. The CDR3 contains 11 residues. V was cut by 8 bases and J by 1 base, with 5 bases left in between. Per the germline V gene, CDR1 is SNHLY and CDR2 is FYNNEI. This clone came up once. The input for sequencing was peripheral blood, taken on day 0 of AZD1222 vaccination. The sequence was collected from an adult in good health. The rearrangement uses TRBV2 and TRBJ2-5; possible D gene TRBD2, 5 bases. The DNA of the CDR3 is TGTGCCAGCGGACTCCAAGAGACCCAGTACTTC. It translates to CASGLQETQYF.